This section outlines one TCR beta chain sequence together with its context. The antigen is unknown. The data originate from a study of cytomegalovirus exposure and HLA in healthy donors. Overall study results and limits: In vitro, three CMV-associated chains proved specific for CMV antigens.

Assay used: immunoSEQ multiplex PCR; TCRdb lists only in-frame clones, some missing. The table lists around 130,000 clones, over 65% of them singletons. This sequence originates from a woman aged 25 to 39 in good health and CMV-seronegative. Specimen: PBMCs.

Here the CDR3 reads CASSPATNEKLFF. In DNA, the CDR3 is TGTGCCAGCAGCCCTGCAACTAATGAAAAACTGTTTTTT. The chain links TRBV7-6 to TRBJ1-4, with unresolved D. This CDR3 has 13 residues. Deletions cut 5 bases from V and 0 bases from J, with 4 bases between. Looked up from germline, CDR1 is SGHVS and CDR2 is FNYEAQ.